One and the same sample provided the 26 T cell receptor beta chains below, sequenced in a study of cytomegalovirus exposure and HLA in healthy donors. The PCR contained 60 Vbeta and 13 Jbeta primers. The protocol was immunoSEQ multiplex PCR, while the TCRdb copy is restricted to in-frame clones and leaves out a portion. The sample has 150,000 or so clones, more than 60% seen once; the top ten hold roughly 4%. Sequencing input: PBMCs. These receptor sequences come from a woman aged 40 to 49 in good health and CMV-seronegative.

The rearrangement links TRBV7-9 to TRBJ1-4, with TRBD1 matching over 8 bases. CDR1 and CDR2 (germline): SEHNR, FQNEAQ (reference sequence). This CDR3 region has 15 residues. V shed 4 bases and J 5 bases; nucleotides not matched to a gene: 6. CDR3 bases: TGTGCCAGCAGCTACGGTTGGACAGGGAATGAAAAACTGTTTTTT. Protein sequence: CASSYGWTGNEKLFF. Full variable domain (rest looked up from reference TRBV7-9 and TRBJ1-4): DTGVSQNPRHKITKRGQNVTFRCDPISEHNRLYWYRQTLGQGPEFLTYFQNEAQLEKSRLLSDRFSAERPKGSFSTLEIQRTEQGDSAMYLCASSYGWTGNEKLFFGSGTQLSVL.

The CDR3 coding sequence is TGTGCCAGCAGCAGGGGGTCCTATGGCTACACCTTC. It is translated as CASSRGSYGYTF. V is TRBV6-5 and J is TRBJ1-2; 7 positions match TRBD1. Per germline, CDR1 MNHEY and CDR2 SVGAGI. Trimming at V came to 6 bases and at J to 4 bases, leaving 2 bases not matched to a gene. The CDR3 runs to 12 residues.

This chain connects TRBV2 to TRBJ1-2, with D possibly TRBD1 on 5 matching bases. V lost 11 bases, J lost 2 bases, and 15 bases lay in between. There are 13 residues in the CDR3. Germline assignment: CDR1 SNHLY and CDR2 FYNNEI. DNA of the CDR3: TGTGCCCAAAACAGGATCAGAAACTATGGCTACACCTTC. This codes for CAQNRIRNYGYTF.

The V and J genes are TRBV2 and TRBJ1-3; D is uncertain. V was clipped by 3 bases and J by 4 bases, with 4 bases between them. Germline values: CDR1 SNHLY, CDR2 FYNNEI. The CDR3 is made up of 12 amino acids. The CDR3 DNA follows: TGTGCCAGCAGTGAGAGAGGAAACACCATATATTTT. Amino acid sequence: CASSERGNTIYF.

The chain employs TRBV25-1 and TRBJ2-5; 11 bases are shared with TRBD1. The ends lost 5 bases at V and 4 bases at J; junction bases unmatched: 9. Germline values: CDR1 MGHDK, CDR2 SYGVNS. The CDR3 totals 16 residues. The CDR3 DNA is TGTGCCAGCAGTCCCTTGGACAGGGGGCGGGGAGAGACCCAGTACTTC. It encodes CASSPLDRGRGETQYF.

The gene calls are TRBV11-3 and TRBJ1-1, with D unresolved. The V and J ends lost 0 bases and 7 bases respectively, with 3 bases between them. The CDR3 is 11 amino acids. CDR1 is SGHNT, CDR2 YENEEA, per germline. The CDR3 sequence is CASSLDSEAFF. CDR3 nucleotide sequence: TGTGCCAGCAGCTTAGATAGTGAAGCTTTCTTT. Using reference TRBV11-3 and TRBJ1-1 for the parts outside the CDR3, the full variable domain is EAGVVQSPRYKIIEKKQPVAFWCNPISGHNTLYWYLQNLGQGPELLIRYENEEAVDDSQLPKDRFSAERLKGVDSTLKIQPAELGDSAVYLCASSLDSEAFFGQGTRLTVV.

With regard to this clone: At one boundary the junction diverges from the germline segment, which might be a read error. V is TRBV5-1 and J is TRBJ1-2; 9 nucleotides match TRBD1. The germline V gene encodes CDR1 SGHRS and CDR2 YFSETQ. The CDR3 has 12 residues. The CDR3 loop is CARSPFAGTGLF. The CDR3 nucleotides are TGCGCCAGATCCCCTTTCGCCGGGACAGGGCTTTTC.

The CDR3 protein is CASSTAPREAFF. CDR3 in DNA: TGTGCCAGCAGCACCGCCCCGAGAGAGGCTTTCTTT. V usage is TRBV28 and J usage is TRBJ1-1; unclear D gene. The V gene's germline CDR1 is MDHEN and CDR2 SYDVKM. The V gene lost 6 bases and the J gene lost 11 bases, with 16 bases spanning the gap. This CDR3 contains 12 residues.

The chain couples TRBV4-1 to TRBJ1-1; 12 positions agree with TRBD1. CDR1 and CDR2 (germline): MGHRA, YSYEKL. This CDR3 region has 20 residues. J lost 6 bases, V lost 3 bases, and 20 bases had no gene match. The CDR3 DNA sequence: TGCGCCAGCAGCCATCCCGCCGGGGGGACAGGGGGCCCCCGTCGCGCTGAAGCTTTCTTT. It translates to CASSHPAGGTGGPRRAEAFF.

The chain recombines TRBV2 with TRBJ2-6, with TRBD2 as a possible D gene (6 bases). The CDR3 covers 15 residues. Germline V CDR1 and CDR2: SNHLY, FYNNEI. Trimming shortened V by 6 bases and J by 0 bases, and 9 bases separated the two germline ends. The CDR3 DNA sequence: TGTGCCAGCAGCAAGGAGGGCTCTGGGGCCAACGTCCTGACTTTC. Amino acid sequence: CASSKEGSGANVLTF.

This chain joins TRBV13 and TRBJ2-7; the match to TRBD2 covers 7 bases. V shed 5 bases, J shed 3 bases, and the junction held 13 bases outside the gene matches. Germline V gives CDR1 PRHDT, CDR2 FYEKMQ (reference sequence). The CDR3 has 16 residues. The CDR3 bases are TGTGCCAGCAGCCCATGGACCGACGGGGGGAGCTACGAGCAGTACTTC. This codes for CASSPWTDGGSYEQYF.

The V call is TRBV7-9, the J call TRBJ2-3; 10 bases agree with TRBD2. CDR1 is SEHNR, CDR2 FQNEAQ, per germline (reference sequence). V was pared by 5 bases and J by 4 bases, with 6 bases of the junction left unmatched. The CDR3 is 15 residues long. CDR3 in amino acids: CASSQSSGSSDTQYF. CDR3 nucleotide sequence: TGTGCCAGCAGCCAATCTAGCGGGAGTTCAGATACGCAGTATTTT.

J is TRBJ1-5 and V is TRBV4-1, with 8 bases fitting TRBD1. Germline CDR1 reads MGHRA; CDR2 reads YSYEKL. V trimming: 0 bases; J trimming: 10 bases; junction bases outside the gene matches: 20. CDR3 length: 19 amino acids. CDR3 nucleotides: TGCGCCAGCAGCCAAGACTACCCCGGGAGCGGACAGGGAGGGGGACCCCAGCATTTT. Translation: CASSQDYPGSGQGGGPQHF.

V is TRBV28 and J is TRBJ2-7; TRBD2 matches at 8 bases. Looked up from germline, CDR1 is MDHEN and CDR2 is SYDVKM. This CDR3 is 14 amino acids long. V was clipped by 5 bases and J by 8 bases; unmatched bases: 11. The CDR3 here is CASSLLRGGRQQYF. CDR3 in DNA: TGTGCCAGCAGTCTCCTCCGGGGGGGGCGTCAGCAGTACTTC. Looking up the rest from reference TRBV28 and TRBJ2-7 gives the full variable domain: DVKVTQSSRYLVKRTGEKVFLECVQDMDHENMFWYRQDPGLGLRLIYFSYDVKMKEKGDIPEGYSVSREKKERFSLILESASTNQTSMYLCASSLLRGGRQQYFGPGTRLTVT.

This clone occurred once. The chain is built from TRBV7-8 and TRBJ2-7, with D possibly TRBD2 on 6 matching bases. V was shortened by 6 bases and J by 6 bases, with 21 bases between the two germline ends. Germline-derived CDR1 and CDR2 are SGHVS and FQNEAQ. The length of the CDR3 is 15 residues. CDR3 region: CASSPGGTGPREQYF. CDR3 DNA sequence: TGTGCCAGCAGTCCTGGGGGGACTGGGCCACGCGAGCAGTACTTC.

CDR3 sequence: CASSLVGTGGAETQYF. The CDR3 DNA reads as TGTGCCAGCAGCTTAGTTGGGACAGGGGGCGCGGAGACCCAGTACTTC. The V call is TRBV7-9, the J call TRBJ2-5; 12 bases are a match to TRBD1. CDR3 size: 16 residues. V was clipped by 1 base and J by 5 bases; unmatched bases: 5. The germline CDR1 and CDR2 sequences are SEHNR and FQNEAQ (reference sequence).

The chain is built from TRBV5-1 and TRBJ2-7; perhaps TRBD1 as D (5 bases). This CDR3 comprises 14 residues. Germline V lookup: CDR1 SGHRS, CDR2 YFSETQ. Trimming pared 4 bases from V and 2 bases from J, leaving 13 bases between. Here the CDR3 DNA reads TGCGCCAGCAGCAAAAGACAGCAAGCCTACGAGCAGTACTTC. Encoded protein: CASSKRQQAYEQYF.

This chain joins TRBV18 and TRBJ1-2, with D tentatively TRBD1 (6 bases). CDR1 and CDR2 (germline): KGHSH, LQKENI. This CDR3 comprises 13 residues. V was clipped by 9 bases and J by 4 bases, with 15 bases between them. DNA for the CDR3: TGTGCCAGTTCCAGGGGTGACGGCTATGGCTACACCTTC. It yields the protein CASSRGDGYGYTF.

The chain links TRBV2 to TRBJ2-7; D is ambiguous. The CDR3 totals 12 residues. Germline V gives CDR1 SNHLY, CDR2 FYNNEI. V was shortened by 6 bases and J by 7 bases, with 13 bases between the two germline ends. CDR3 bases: TGTGCCAGCAGCCGCTCCCCCGGTGAGCAGTACTTC. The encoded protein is CASSRSPGEQYF.

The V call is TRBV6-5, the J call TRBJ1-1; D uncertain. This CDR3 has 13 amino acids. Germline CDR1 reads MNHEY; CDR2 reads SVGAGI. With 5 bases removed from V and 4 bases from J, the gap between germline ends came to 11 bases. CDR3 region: CASSVTVLTEAFF. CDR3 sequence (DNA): TGTGCCAGCAGTGTCACAGTACTCACTGAAGCTTTCTTT.

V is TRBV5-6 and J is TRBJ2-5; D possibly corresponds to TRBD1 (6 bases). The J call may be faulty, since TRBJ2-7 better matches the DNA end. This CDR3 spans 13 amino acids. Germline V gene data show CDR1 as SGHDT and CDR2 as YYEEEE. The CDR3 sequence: CASSLLQGYEQYF. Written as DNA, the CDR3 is TGTGCCAGCAGCTTGTTACAGGGCTACGAGCAGTACTTC.

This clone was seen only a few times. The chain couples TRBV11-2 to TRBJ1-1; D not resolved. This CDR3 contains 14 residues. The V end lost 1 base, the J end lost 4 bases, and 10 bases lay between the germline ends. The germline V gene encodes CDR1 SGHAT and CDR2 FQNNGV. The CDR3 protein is CASSLAEGFTEAFF. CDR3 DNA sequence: TGTGCCAGCAGCTTAGCTGAGGGTTTCACTGAAGCTTTCTTT.

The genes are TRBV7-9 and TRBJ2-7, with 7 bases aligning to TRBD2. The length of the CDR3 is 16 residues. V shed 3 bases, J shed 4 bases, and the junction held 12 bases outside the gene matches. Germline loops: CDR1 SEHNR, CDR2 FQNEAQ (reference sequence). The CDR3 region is CASSFRGGSSGYEQYF. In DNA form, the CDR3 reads TGTGCCAGCAGCTTTCGAGGCGGGAGCTCGGGGTACGAGCAGTACTTC.

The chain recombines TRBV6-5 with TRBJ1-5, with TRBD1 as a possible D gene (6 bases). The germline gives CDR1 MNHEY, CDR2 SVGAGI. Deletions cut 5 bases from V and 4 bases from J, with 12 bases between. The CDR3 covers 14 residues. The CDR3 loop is CASSPGQWNQPQHF. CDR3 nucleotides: TGTGCCAGCAGTCCAGGACAGTGGAATCAGCCCCAGCATTTT.

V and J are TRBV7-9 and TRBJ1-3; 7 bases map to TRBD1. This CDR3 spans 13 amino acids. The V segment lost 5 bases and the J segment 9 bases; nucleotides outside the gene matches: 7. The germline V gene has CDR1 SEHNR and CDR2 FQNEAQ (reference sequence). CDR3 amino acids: CASSTRGFGTIYF. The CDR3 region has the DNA TGTGCCAGCAGCACCAGGGGGTTCGGCACCATATATTTT.

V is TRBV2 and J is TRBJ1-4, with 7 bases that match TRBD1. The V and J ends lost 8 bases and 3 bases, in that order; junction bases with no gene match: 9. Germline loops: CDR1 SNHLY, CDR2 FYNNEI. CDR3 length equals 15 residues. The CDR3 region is CASRGQAVPNEKLFF. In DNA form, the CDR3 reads TGTGCCAGCCGTGGACAGGCTGTGCCTAATGAAAAACTGTTTTTT.